This T cell receptor beta chain came from a study of T-cell memory formation after mild COVID-19. J was trimmed by 6 bases and V by 6 bases; bases with no gene match: 10. CDR3 length: 14 amino acids. There are a few counts of this clonotype. Its antigen is unidentified. Using constant-segment primers, 5'RACE produced TCR alpha and TCR beta cDNA libraries carrying sample barcodes and UMIs. TCRdb passed the 5' RACE reads through MiXCR, listing each CDR3 protein once. Of 250,000 to 300,000 distinct CDR3 sequences listed, roughly 16% are singletons. Whole-study findings and limits: Clones contracting day 15 to 85 were balanced CD4/CD8; later expanders leaned CD4+. Researchers found some responding clones in pre-infection memory, a sign that cross-reactive memory joined.

The chain uses TRBV12-3 or TRBV12-4 and TRBJ1-1, with 7 positions matching TRBD1. The TCR comes from a man younger than 35 who had mild COVID-19 (a few samples of this study predate the infection). Cell type and time point are not known. Sequencing input: PBMCs or a T cell subset sorted from them (not recorded which). In DNA, the CDR3 is TGTGCCAGCAGCCCCCCCGACAGGGTCGCTGAAGCTTTCTTT. Residues: CASSPPDRVAEAFF.